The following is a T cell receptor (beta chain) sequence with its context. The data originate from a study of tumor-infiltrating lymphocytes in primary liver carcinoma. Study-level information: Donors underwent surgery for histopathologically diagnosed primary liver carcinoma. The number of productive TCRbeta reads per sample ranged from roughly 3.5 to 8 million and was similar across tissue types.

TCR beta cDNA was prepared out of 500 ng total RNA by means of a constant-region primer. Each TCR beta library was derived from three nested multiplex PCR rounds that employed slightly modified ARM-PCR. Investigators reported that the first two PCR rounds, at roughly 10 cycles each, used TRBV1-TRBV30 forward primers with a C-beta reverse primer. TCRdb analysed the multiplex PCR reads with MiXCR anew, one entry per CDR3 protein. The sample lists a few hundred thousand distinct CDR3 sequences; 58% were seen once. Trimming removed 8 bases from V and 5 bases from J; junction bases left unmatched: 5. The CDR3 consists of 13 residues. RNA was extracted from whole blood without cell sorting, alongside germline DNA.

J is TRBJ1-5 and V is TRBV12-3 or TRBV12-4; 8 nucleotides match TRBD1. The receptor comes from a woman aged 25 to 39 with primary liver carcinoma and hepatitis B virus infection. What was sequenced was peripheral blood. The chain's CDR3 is CASGTGNDQPQHF. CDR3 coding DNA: TGTGCCAGCGGGACAGGAAACGATCAGCCCCAGCATTTT.